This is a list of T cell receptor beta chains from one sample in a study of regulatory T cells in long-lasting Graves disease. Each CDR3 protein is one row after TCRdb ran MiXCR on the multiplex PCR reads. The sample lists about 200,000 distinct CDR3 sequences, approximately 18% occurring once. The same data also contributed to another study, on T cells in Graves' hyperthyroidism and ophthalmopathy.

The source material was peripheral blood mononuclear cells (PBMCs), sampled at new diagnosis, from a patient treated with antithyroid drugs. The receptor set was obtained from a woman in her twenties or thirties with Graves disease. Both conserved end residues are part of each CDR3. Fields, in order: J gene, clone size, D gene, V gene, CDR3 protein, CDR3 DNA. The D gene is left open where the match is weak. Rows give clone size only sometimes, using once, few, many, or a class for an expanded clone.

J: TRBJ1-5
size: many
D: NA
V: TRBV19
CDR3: CASSSDRKYSNQPQHF
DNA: TGTGCCAGTAGTTCGGACAGAAAATATAGCAATCAGCCCCAGCATTTT

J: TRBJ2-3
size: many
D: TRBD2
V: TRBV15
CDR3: CATSRGLAGGGDTQYF
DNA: TGTGCCACCAGCAGAGGACTAGCGGGAGGAGGAGATACGCAGTATTTT

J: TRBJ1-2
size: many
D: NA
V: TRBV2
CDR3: CASSEAQVKTF
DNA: TGTGCCAGCAGTGAAGCCCAGGTTAAAACCTTC

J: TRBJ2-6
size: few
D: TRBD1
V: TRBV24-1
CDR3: CATSDTGAGANVLTF
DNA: TGTGCCACCAGTGATACAGGGGCTGGGGCCAACGTCCTGACTTTC

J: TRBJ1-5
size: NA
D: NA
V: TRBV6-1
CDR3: CATLTSIYSNQPQHF
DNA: TGTGCCACCCTAACTAGCATTTATAGCAATCAGCCCCAGCATTTT

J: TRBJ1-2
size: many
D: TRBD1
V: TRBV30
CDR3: CAWRQGAHGYTF
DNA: TGTGCCTGGAGGCAGGGGGCCCATGGCTACACCTTC

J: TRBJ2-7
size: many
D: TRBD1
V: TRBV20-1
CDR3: CSASRTGNSYEQYF
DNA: TGCAGTGCTAGCCGGACAGGGAACTCCTACGAGCAGTACTTC

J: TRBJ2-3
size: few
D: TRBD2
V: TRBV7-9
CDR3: CASIGGVYRDTQYF
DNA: TGTGCCAGCATTGGGGGGGTTTATCGCGATACGCAGTATTTT

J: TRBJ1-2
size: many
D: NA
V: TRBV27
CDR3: CASSFTDRIYGYTF
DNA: TGTGCCAGCAGTTTCACGGACAGAATCTATGGCTACACCTTC

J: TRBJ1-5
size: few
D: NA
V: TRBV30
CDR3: CAWSVKGSNQPQHF
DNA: TGTGCCTGGAGTGTAAAGGGTTCTAATCAGCCCCAGCATTTT

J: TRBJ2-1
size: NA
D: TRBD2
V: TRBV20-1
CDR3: CSARDPLKAGVVNEQFF
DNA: TGCAGTGCTAGAGATCCCCTGAAAGCGGGAGTTGTCAATGAGCAGTTCTTC

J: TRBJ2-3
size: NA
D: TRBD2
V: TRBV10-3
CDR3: CAISRQNVAGSTDAQYF
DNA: TGTGCCATCAGTCGCCAAAACGTAGCGGGAAGCACAGATGCGCAGTATTTT

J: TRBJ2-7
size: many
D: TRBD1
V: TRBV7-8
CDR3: CASRNPTGVEQYF
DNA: TGTGCCAGCAGAAACCCAACAGGGGTCGAGCAGTACTTC

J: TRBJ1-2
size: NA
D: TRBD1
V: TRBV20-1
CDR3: CSARAPGGENYGYTF
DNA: TGCAGTGCTAGGGCTCCAGGGGGCGAGAACTATGGCTACACCTTC

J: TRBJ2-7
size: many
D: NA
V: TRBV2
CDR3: CASSRFSDISYEQYF
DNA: TGTGCCAGCAGCCGGTTTTCGGACATCTCCTACGAGCAGTACTTC

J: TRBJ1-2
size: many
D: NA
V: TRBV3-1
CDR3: CASSQDTATATYGYTF
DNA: TGTGCCAGCAGCCAAGATACGGCGACAGCAACCTATGGCTACACCTTC

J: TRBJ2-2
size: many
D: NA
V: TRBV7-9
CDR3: CASSPATNTGELFF
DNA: TGTGCCAGCAGCCCGGCTACGAACACCGGGGAGCTGTTTTTT

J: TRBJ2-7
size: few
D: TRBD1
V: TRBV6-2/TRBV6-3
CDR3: CASSYSGTGQGEQYF
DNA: TGTGCCAGCAGTTACTCCGGGACAGGGCAAGGCGAGCAGTACTTC